Many counts were recorded for the clone carrying this T cell receptor (beta chain). Its antigen is unidentified. TCRdb reanalysed the PCR reads using MiXCR and keeps one entry per CDR3 protein. The sample lists just under 650,000 distinct CDR3 sequences; just under 20% were seen once. This CDR3 has 14 residues. Looked up from germline, CDR1 is DFQATT and CDR2 is SNEGSKA (reference sequence). The J segment lost 4 bases and the V segment lost 6 bases, leaving 10 bases of the junction unmatched. This record comes from a study of molecular identifiers for immune sequencing clone quantification. Study-level results: Barcodes shared by identical TCR molecules could lead to underestimated sizes of highly expanded clones.

With 10%, 30% or 50% of RNA, roughly 20,000 to 1,000,000 naive CD8 T cells were sequenced. Sequencing was performed on naive CD8+ T cells from blood, with Jurkat cell RNA spiked in. Noted subset: FACS-sorted CD8+CD4-CCR7+CD45RA+ naive T cells. The TCR was taken from a human donor in good health. Some libraries in this study had Jurkat cell RNA spiked in. The chain recombines TRBV20-1 with TRBJ2-5; 8 nucleotides line up with TRBD1. CDR3 coding DNA: TGCAGTGCCGGGACAGGCCAATGGCCAGAGACCCAGTACTTC. Protein product: CSAGTGQWPETQYF.